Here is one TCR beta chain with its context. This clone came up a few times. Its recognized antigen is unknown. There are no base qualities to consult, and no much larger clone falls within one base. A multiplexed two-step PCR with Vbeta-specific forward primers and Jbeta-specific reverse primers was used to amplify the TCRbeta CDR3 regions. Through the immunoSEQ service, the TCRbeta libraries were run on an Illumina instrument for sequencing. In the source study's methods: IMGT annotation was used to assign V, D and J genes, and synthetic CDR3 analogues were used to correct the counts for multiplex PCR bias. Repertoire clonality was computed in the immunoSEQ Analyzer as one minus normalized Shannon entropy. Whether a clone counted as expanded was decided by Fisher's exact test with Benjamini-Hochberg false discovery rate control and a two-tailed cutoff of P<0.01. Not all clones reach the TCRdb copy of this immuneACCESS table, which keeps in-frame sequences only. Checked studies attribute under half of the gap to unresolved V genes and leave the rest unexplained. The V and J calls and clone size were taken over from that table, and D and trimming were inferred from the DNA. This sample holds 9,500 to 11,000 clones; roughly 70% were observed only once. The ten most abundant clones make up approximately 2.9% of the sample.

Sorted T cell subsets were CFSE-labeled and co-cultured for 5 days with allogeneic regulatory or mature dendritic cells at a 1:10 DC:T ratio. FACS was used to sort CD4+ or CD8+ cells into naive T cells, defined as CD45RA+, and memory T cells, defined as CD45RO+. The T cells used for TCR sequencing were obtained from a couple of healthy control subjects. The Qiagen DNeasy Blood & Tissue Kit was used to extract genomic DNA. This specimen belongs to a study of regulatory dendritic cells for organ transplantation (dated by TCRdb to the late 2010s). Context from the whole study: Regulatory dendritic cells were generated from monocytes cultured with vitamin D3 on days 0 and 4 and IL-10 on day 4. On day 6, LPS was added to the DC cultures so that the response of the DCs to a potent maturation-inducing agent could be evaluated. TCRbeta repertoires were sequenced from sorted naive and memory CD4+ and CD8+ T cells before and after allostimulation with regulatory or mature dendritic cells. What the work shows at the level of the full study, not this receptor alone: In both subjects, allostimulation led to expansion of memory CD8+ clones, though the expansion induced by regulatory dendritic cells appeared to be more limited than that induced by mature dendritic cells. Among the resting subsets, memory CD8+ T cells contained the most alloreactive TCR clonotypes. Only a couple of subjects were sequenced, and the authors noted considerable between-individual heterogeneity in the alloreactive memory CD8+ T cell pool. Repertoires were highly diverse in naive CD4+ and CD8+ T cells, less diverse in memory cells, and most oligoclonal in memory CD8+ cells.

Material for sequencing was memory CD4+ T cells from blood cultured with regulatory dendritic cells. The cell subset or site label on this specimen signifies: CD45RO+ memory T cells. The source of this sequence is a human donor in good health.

The CDR3 protein sequence reads: CASSPQTGRNTEAFF. The sequence in DNA is TGTGCCAGCTCACCACAGACAGGACGGAACACTGAAGCTTTCTTT. The rearranged chain carries TRBV18 and TRBJ1-1, and TRBD1 may be the D gene, going by 6 matching bases. The CDR3 contains 15 residues, cysteine and phenylalanine counted. Only the CDR3 part of the read is kept: 45 bases, read in frame from the first base. V loses 1 base, J loses 1 base, and the germline ends lie 10 bases apart. CDR1 is given as KGHSH and CDR2 as LQKENI, both from the germline V gene.